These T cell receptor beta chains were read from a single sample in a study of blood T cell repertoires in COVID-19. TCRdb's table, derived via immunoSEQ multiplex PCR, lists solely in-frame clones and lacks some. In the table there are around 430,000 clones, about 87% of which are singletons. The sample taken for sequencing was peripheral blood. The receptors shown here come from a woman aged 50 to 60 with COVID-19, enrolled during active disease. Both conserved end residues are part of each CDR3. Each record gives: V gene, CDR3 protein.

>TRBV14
CASSPSAGTGHNEQFF
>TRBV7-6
CASSQGQGASYEQYF
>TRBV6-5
CASLQQGSGNTIYF
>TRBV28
CASRDRGLVVHEQYF
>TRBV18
CASSPIGNTEAFF
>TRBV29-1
CSVEATTGRGYGYTF
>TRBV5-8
CASSVTGIRYNSPLHF
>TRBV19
CASSIDLIPGEDTEAFF
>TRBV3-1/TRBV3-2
CASSHAGGETQYF
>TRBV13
CASRTGTGYSPLHF
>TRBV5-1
CASSLVTTGNFYNEQFF
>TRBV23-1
CASSRQLGRGQGNPYEQYF
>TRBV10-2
CASSAGGEDYGYTF
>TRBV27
CASSQGQLLGNSPLHF
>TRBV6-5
CASSYRLDSYTEAFF
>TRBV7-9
CASSALLIQGASYEQYF
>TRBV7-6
CASSLGPGANSPLHF
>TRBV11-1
CASSLSRGAGSPLHF
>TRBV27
CASDPGRGRNTDTQYF
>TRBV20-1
CSASGDSGYTF
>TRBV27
CASKGDEITSLGANVLTF
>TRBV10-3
CAISEPFGALLETQYF
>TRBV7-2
CASSFGGGETQYF
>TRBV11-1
CASSRDREDTEAFF
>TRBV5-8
CASSLVAGASTDTQYF
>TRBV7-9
CASSDRVYEQYF
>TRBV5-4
CASSSTLTGTGNTIYF
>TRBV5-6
CASSFGRGNTEAFF
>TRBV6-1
CASSERTAEAFF
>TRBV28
CASGQSSSYNEQFF
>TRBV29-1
CSVEIGGEGYTF
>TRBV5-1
CASSPGQIREGYTF
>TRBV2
CASSRARGFGELFF
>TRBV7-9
CASSLGREVNEQFF